A selection of T cell receptor beta chains follows, all from one sample in a study of OX40 agonist ivuxolimab in advanced cancers. Measured with immunoSEQ multiplex PCR; TCRdb has only the in-frame clones, and not every one. This table has nearly 50,000 clones, 85% to 90% appearing once. The sample in question was CD4+ or CD8+ T cells sorted from blood, obtained in a trial of the OX40 agonist ivuxolimab. Source of these receptors: an adult with an advanced solid tumor such as melanoma, head and neck, liver or kidney cancer. Each CDR3 is given with its conserved first and last residue. Part of the rows lack a size; the others show once, few, many or a class for expanded clones.

abundance: -; v_gene: TRBV2; CDR3aa: CATWTAPNYGYTF
abundance: -; v_gene: TRBV7-2; CDR3aa: CASSLEASGYEQYF
abundance: -; v_gene: TRBV15; CDR3aa: CATSRVVGPGSLNEQFF
abundance: -; v_gene: TRBV11-2; CDR3aa: CASSFDAASTDTQYF
abundance: -; v_gene: TRBV5-1; CDR3aa: CASSLNLNTEAFF
abundance: -; v_gene: TRBV29-1; CDR3aa: CSVDATPAQGVDVDTQYF
abundance: once; v_gene: TRBV7-6; CDR3aa: CASSLFSGGAERQETQYF
abundance: -; v_gene: TRBV28; CDR3aa: CASSLPPASYEQYF
abundance: -; v_gene: TRBV28; CDR3aa: CASSPLGQSNTEAFF
abundance: few; v_gene: TRBV20-1; CDR3aa: CSASSSPLHF
abundance: -; v_gene: TRBV13; CDR3aa: CASSVTTGNPTEQFF
abundance: -; v_gene: TRBV19; CDR3aa: CASSHPMGTTYEQYF
abundance: -; v_gene: TRBV7-2; CDR3aa: CASSSGLAALNEQFF
abundance: once; v_gene: TRBV4-3; CDR3aa: CASSQSTSGGNTGELFF
abundance: -; v_gene: TRBV7-9; CDR3aa: CASTRQGIGAEAFF
abundance: few; v_gene: TRBV9; CDR3aa: CASSTGAGNTIYF
abundance: once; v_gene: TRBV5-6; CDR3aa: CASSFGGGGADTQYF
abundance: -; v_gene: TRBV6-5; CDR3aa: CASSHRRDTEAFF
abundance: -; v_gene: TRBV7-2; CDR3aa: CASSPQAGSHNEQFF
abundance: -; v_gene: TRBV5-1; CDR3aa: CASSPTPNTEAFF
abundance: -; v_gene: TRBV30; CDR3aa: CAWSVKEDGYTF
abundance: -; v_gene: TRBV18; CDR3aa: CAQGRVNTGELFF
abundance: -; v_gene: TRBV7-9; CDR3aa: CASSLGPGGNEQFF
abundance: -; v_gene: TRBV19; CDR3aa: CASSSAPTAQETQYF
abundance: -; v_gene: TRBV5-4; CDR3aa: CASSLGTSGVYEQYF
abundance: -; v_gene: TRBV18; CDR3aa: CASSPGGEQYF
abundance: -; v_gene: TRBV27; CDR3aa: CASSPLGTDTQYF
abundance: -; v_gene: TRBV13; CDR3aa: CASSLGLGEQYF
abundance: -; v_gene: TRBV4-3; CDR3aa: CASSRGQGLIYEQYF
abundance: -; v_gene: TRBV28; CDR3aa: CASSLWDTSYGYTF
abundance: -; v_gene: TRBV6-5; CDR3aa: CAISPGKPYEQYF
abundance: few; v_gene: TRBV7-3; CDR3aa: CASSSDSTYGYTF
abundance: -; v_gene: TRBV18; CDR3aa: CASSNWSTVYNEQFF
abundance: -; v_gene: TRBV10-3; CDR3aa: CATSDSPSYEQYF
abundance: -; v_gene: TRBV6-5; CDR3aa: CASSYIQGRTDTQYF
abundance: -; v_gene: TRBV9; CDR3aa: CASSVYGGDETQYF
abundance: -; v_gene: TRBV29-1; CDR3aa: CSVGQGTGELFF
abundance: few; v_gene: TRBV4-1; CDR3aa: CASSQDVRDFYNEQFF
abundance: few; v_gene: TRBV28; CDR3aa: CASSLPSYGYTF
abundance: once; v_gene: TRBV19; CDR3aa: CASSIALDSSPLHF
abundance: -; v_gene: TRBV4-1; CDR3aa: CASSQGTGLYEQYF
abundance: -; v_gene: TRBV4-3; CDR3aa: CASSPTPHLAGGSSYEQYF
abundance: -; v_gene: TRBV7-2; CDR3aa: CASSSPRDSVFTGELFF
abundance: -; v_gene: TRBV10-3; CDR3aa: CAISESGGAEAFF